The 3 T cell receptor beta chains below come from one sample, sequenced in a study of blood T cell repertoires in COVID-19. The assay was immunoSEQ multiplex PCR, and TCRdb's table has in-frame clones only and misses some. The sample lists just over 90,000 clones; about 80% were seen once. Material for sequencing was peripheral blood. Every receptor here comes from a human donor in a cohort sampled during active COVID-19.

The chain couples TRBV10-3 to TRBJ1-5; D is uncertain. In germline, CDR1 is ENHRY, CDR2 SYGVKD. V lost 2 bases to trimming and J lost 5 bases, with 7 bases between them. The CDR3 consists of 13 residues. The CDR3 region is CAISEGIDQPQHF. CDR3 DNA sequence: TGTGCCATCAGTGAGGGCATTGATCAGCCCCAGCATTTT.

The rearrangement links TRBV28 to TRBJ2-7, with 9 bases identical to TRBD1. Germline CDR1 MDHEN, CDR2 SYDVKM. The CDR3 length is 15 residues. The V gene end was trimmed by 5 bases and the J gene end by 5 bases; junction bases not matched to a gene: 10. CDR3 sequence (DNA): TGTGCCAGCAGTCCCCTGGGACAGGGAAGGGACGAGCAGTACTTC. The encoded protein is CASSPLGQGRDEQYF.

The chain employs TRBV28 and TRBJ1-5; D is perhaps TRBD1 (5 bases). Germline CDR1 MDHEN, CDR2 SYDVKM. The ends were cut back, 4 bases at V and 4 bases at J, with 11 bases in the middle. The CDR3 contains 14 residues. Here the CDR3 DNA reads TGTGCCAGCAGTTCCCCCCAGGGAAATCAGCCCCAGCATTTT. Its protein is CASSSPQGNQPQHF.